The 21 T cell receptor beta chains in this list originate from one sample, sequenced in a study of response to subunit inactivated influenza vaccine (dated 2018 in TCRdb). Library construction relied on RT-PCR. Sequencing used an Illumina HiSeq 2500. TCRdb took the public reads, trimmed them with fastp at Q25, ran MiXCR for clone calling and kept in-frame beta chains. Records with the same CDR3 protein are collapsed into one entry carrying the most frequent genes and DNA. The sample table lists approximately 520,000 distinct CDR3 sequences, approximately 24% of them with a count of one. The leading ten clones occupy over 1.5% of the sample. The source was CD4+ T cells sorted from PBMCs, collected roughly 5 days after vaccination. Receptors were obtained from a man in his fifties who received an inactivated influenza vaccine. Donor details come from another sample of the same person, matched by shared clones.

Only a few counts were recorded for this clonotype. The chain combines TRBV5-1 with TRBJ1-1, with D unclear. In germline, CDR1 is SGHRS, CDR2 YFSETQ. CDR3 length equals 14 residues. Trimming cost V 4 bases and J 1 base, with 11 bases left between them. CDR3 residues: CASSINTANTEAFF. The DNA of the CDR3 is TGCGCCAGCAGCATTAACACTGCGAACACTGAAGCTTTCTTT.

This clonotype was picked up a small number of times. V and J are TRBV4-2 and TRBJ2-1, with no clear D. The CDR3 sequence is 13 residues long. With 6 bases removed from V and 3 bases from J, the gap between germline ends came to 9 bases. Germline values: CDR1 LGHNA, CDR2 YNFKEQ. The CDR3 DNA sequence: TGTGCCAGCAGAGCACAGATCTACAATGAGCAGTTCTTC. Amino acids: CASRAQIYNEQFF.

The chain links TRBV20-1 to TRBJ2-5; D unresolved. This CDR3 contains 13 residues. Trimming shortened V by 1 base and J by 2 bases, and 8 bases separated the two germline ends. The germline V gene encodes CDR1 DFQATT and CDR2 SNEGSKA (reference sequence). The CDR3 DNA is TGCAGTGCTAGAGTGTTTGGGCAAGAGACCCAGTACTTC. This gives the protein CSARVFGQETQYF.

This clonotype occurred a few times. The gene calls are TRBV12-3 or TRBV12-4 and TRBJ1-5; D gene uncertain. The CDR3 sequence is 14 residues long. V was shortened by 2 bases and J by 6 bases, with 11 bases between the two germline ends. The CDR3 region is CASSLYEGGQPQHF. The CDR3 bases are TGTGCCAGCAGTTTATACGAGGGAGGTCAGCCCCAGCATTTT.

CDR3 amino acids: CASSFYSGTPYNEQFF. DNA for the CDR3: TGTGCCAGCAGCTTTTATAGCGGGACCCCCTACAATGAGCAGTTCTTC. V usage is TRBV7-3 and J usage is TRBJ2-1, with 8 bases identical to TRBD2. Germline values: CDR1 SGHTA, CDR2 FQGTGA. Trimming took 3 bases from V and 2 from J; bases not matched to a gene: 6. This CDR3 contains 16 residues.

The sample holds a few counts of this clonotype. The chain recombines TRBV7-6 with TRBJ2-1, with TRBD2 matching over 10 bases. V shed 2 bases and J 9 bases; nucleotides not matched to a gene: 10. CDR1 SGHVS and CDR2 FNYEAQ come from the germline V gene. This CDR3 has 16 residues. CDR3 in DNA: TGTGCCAGCAGCTTACAGACAGGACTAGCGGCGGTTGAGCAGTTCTTC. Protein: CASSLQTGLAAVEQFF.

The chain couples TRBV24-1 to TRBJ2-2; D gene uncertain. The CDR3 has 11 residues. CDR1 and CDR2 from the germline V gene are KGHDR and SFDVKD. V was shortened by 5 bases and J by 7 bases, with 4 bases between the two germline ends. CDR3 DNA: TGTGCCACCAGTGCAAACGGGGAGCTGTTTTTT. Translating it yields CATSANGELFF.

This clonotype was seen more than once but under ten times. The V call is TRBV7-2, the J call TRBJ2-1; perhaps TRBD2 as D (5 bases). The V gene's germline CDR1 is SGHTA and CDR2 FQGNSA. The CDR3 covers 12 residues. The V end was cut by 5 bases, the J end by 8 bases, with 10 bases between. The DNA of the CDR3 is TGTGCCAGCAGCGCCGGGGTCCATGAGCAGTTCTTC. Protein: CASSAGVHEQFF.

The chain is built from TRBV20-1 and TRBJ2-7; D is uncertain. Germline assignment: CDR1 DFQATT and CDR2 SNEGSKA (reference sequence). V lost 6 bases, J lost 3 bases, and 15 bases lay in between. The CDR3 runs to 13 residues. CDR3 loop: CSATGPSLYEQYF. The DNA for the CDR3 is TGCAGTGCCACGGGCCCATCCCTCTACGAGCAGTACTTC.

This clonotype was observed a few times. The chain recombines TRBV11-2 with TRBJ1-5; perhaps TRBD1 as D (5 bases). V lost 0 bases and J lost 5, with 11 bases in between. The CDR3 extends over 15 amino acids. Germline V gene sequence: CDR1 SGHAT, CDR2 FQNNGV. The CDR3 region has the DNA TGTGCCAGCAGCTTAGAGTTCTCGGGGGATCAGCCCCAGCATTTT. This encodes CASSLEFSGDQPQHF.

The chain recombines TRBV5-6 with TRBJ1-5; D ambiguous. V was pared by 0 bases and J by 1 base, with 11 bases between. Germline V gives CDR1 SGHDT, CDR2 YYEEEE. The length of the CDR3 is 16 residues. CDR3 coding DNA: TGTGCCAGCAGCTTGGGCGGACGGCTAAGCAATCAGCCCCAGCATTTT. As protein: CASSLGGRLSNQPQHF.

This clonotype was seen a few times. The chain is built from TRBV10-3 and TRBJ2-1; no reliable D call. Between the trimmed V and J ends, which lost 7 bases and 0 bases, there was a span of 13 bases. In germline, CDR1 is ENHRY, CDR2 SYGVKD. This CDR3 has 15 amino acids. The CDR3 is CAIKSGIGSYNEQFF. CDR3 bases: TGTGCCATCAAGTCAGGTATAGGCTCCTACAATGAGCAGTTCTTC.

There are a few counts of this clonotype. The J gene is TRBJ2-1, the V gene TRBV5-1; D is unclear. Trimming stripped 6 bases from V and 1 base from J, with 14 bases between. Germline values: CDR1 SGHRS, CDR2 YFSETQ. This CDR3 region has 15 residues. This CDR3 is CASTKDWGSYNEQFF. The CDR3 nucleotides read TGCGCCAGCACCAAAGACTGGGGTTCCTACAATGAGCAGTTCTTC.

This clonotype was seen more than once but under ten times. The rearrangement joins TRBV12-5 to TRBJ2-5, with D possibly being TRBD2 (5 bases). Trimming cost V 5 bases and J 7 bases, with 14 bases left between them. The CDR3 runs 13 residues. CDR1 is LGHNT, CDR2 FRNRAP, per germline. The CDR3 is CASGPPEGGTQYF. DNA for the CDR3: TGTGCTAGTGGTCCCCCTGAGGGTGGGACCCAGTACTTC.

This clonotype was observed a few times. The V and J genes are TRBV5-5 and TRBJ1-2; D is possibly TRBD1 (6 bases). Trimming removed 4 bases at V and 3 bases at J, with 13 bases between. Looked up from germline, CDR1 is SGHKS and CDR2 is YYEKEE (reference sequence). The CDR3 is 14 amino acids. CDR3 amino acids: CASSQMTGDYGYTF. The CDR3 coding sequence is TGTGCCAGCAGCCAAATGACAGGTGACTATGGCTACACCTTC.

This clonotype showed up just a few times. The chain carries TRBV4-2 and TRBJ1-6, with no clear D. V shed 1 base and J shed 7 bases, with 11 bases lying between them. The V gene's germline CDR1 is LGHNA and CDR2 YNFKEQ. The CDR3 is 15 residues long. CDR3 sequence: CASSQVERKNSPLHF. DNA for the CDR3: TGTGCCAGCAGCCAAGTCGAACGGAAAAATTCACCCCTCCACTTT.

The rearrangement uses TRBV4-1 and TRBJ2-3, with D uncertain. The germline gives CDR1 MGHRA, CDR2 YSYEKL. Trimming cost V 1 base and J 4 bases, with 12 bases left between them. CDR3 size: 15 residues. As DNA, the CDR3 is TGCGCCAGCAGCCAAGCGCCCGCAGCGTCAGATACGCAGTATTTT. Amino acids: CASSQAPAASDTQYF.

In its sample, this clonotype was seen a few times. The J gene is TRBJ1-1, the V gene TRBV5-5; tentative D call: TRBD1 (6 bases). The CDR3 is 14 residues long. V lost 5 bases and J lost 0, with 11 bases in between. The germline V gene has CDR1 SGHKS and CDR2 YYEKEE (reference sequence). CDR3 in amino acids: CASRAGTMNTEAFF. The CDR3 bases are TGTGCCAGCAGGGCCGGGACAATGAACACTGAAGCTTTCTTT.

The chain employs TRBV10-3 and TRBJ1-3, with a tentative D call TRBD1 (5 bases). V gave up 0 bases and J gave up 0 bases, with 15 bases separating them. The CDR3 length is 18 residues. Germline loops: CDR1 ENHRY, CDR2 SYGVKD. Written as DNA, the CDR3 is TGTGCCATCAGTGAGTCGACGCAGGGCTTAAACTCTGGAAACACCATATATTTT. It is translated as CAISESTQGLNSGNTIYF.

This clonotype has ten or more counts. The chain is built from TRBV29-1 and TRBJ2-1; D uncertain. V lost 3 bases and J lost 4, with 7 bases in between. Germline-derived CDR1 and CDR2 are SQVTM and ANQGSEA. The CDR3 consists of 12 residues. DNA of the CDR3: TGCAGCGTTGATAGGGTTTACAATGAGCAGTTCTTC. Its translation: CSVDRVYNEQFF.

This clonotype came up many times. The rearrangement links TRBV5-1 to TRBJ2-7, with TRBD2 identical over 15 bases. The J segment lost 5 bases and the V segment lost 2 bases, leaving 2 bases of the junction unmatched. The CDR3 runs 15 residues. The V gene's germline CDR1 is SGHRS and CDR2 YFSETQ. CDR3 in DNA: TGCGCCAGCAGCTTCGGACTAGCGGGAGGGCACGAGCAGTACTTC. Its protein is CASSFGLAGGHEQYF. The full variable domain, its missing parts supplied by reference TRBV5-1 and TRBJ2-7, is KAGVTQTPRYLIKTRGQQVTLSCSPISGHRSVSWYQQTPGQGLQFLFEYFSETQRNKGNFPGRFSGRQFSNSRSEMNVSTLELGDSALYLCASSFGLAGGHEQYFGPGTRLTVT.